This TCR beta chain was recorded in a study of CD8+ T cells in alopecia areata. Study in general: Approximately 6-11-week-old female C3H/HeJ mice were grafted with skin from spontaneously alopecic approximately 6-13-month-old C3H/HeJ graft donors.

The germline V gene has CDR1 NSQYPW and CDR2 LRSPGD (reference sequence). This CDR3 region has 13 residues. Isolated RNA was reverse transcribed into cDNA used as the sequencing template. The repertoire was sequenced with immunoSEQ multiplex PCR; TCRdb's copy has only in-frame clones and lacks some. The sample is made up of about 270,000 clones, none counted only once. Cells that came from pooled cutaneous lymph nodes were sorted using CD4, CD8alpha, NKG2D, NKG2ACE and other markers. This clone was counted only a few times. Genes and germline are mouse. The read falls 4 residues short of the CDR3 end, and the missing part is taken from the germline J gene.

V usage is TRBV1 and J usage is TRBJ2-7; TRBD2 agrees at 13 bases. Sequenced: CD4+ T cells sorted from a lymph node. The sequence came from a C3H/HeJ mouse with alopecia areata. As its MHC haplotype, the strain has H2-k. The chain's CDR3 is CTCRDWGGHEQYF. The part of the CDR3 DNA that was read is TGCACCTGCAGGGACTGGGGGGGCCAT.